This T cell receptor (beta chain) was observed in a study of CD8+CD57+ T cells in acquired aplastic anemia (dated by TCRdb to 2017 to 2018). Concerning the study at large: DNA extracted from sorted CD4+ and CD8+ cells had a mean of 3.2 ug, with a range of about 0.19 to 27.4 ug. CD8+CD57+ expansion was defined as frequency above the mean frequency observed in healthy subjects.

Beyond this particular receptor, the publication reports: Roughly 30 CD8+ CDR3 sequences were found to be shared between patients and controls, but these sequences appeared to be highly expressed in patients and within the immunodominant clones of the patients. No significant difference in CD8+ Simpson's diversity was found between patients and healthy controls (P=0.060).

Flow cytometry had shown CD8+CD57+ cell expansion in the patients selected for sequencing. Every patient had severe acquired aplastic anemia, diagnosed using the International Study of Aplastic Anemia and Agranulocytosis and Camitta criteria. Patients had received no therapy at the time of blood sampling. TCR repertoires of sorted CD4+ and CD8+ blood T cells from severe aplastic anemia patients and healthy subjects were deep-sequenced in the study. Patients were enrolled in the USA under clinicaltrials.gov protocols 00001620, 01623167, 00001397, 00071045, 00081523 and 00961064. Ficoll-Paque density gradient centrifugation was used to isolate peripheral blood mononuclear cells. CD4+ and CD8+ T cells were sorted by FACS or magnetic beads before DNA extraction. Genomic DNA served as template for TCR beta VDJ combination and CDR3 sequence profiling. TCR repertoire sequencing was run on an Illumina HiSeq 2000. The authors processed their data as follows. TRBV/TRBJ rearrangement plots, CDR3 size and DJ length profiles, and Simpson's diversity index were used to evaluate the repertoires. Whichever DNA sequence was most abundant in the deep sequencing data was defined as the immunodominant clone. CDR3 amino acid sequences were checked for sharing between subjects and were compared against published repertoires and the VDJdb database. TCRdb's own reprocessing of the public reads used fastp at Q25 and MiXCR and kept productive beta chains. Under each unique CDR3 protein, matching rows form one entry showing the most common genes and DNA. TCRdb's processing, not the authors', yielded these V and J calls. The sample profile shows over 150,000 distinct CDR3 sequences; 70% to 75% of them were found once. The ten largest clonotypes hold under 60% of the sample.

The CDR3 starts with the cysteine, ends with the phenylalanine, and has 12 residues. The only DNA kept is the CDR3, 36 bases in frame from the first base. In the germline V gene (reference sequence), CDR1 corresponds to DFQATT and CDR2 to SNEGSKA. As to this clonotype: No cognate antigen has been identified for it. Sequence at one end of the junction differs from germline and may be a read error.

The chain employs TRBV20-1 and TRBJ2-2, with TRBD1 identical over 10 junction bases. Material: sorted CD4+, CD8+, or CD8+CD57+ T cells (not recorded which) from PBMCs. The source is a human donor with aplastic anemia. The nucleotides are TGCAGTGCAGAAGACAGGGGGCGGGAGCTGTCTTTT. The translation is CSAEDRGRELSF.